The 8 T cell receptor beta chains below come from one sample, sequenced in a study of glioma-infiltrating T cells. The iRepertoire nested amplicon-rescue multiplex PCR amplified TCR alpha and beta CDR3s from RNA. Via MiXCR, TCRdb re-called the multiplex PCR reads, giving one row per CDR3 protein. The sample shows around 130,000 distinct CDR3 sequences, 20% to 25% of them seen only once. The sequencing input was glioma tissue, nonneoplastic brain tissue, or PBMCs (not recorded which). The receptors were gathered from a human donor with low-grade glioma or glioblastoma, undergoing nonglioma brain surgery, or in good health (not recorded which).

This clonotype was recorded at least ten times. The J gene is TRBJ2-7, the V gene TRBV7-9; D is ambiguous. The CDR3 has 15 amino acids. V was clipped by 0 bases and J by 1 base, with 10 bases between them. Germline CDR1 is SEHNR and CDR2 is FQNEAQ (reference sequence). The CDR3 region is CASSLAGSSSYEQYV. The DNA of the CDR3 is TGTGCCAGCAGCTTAGCCGGCAGCAGTTCCTACGAGCAGTACGTC.

This clonotype was recorded at least ten times. This rearrangement joins TRBV6-1 to TRBJ1-1; no clear D gene. Germline-derived CDR1 and CDR2 are MNHNS and SASEGT. The length of the CDR3 is 12 residues. Deletions cut 8 bases from V and 0 bases from J, with 7 bases between. CDR3 loop: CASQVMNTEAFF. The DNA for the CDR3 is TGTGCCAGCCAGGTCATGAACACTGAAGCTTTCTTT.

This clonotype was seen many times. The V call is TRBV7-2, the J call TRBJ2-1; tentatively, D is TRBD2 (5 bases). The CDR3 is made up of 15 amino acids. V was trimmed by 2 bases and J by 6 bases, leaving 14 bases between them. The germline V gene encodes CDR1 SGHTA and CDR2 FQGNSA. The CDR3 reads CASSLMGSAPNEQFF. CDR3 coding DNA: TGTGCCAGCAGCTTAATGGGTAGCGCGCCCAATGAGCAGTTCTTC.

This clonotype has just a few counts. The chain couples TRBV6-1 to TRBJ2-1; maybe TRBD2 (6 bases). CDR3 size: 18 residues. Trimming stripped 6 bases from V and 0 bases from J, with 21 bases between. Germline loops: CDR1 MNHNS, CDR2 SASEGT. CDR3 sequence (DNA): TGTGCCAGCAGGGGCTCCCCAGGTGCGGGGAGCTCCTACAATGAGCAGTTCTTC. This encodes CASRGSPGAGSSYNEQFF.

The J gene is TRBJ2-2, the V gene TRBV3-1; TRBD1 agrees at 7 bases. Germline-derived CDR1 and CDR2 are LGHDT and YNNKEL (reference sequence). The CDR3 totals 15 residues. The J segment lost 4 bases and the V segment lost 5 bases, leaving 7 bases of the junction unmatched. The CDR3 loop is CASSFDRAVTGELFF. In nucleotides, the CDR3 is TGTGCCAGCAGCTTTGACAGGGCGGTCACCGGGGAGCTGTTTTTT.

This clonotype came up a few times. CDR3 amino acids: CASSQDYRFSYNEQFF. The CDR3 DNA reads as TGTGCCAGCAGCCAAGATTATCGGTTTTCCTACAATGAGCAGTTCTTC. The V and J genes are TRBV3-1 and TRBJ2-1; no clear D. V was pared by 0 bases and J by 1 base, with 10 bases between. The CDR3 runs to 16 residues. Germline V gene lookup returns CDR1 LGHDT and CDR2 YNNKEL (reference sequence).

Many counts were recorded for this clonotype. The CDR3 DNA sequence: TGCAGTGCTATCGACTCCGCTCAAGAGACCCAGTACTTC. Translation: CSAIDSAQETQYF. The gene calls are TRBV20-1 and TRBJ2-5; D ambiguous. The CDR3 extends over 13 amino acids. The germline V and J ends were trimmed by 4 bases and 2 bases, with 11 bases remaining between them. From germline, CDR1 is DFQATT and CDR2 SNEGSKA (reference sequence).

The V gene is TRBV24-1, the J gene TRBJ2-1, with a possible D match to TRBD2 (7 bases). V was trimmed by 5 bases and J by 0 bases, leaving 13 bases between them. This CDR3 comprises 16 residues. CDR1 and CDR2 (germline): KGHDR, SFDVKD. In nucleotides, the CDR3 is TGTGCCACCAGTGGGGGGGAGGGGGGCTCCTACAATGAGCAGTTCTTC. Protein product: CATSGGEGGSYNEQFF.